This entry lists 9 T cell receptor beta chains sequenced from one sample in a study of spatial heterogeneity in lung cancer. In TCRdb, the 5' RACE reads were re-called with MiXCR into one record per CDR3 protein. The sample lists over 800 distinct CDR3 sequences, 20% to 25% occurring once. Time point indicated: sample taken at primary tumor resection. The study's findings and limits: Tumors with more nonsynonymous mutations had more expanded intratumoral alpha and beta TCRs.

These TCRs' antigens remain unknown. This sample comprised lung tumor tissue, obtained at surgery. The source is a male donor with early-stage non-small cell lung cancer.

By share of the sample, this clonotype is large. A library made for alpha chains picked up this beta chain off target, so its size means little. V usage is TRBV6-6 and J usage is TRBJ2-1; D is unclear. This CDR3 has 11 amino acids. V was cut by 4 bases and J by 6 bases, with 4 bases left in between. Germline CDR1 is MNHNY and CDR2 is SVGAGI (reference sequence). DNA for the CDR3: TGTGCCAGCAGTTTCACCAATGAGCAGTTCTTC. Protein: CASSFTNEQFF.

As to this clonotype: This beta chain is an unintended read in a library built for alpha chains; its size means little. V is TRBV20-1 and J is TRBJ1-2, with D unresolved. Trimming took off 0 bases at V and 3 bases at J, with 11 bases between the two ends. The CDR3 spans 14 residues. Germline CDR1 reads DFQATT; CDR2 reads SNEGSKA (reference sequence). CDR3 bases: TGCAGTGCTAGAGATCCCCGGACGTACTATGGCTACACCTTC. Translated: CSARDPRTYYGYTF.

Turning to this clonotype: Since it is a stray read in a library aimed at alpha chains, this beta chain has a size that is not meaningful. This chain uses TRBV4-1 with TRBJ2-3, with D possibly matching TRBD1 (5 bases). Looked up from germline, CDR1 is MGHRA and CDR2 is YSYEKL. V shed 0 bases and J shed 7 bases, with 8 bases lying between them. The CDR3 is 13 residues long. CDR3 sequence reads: CASSQEAGNTQYF. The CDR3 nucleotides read TGCGCCAGCAGCCAAGAGGCAGGGAATACGCAGTATTTT.

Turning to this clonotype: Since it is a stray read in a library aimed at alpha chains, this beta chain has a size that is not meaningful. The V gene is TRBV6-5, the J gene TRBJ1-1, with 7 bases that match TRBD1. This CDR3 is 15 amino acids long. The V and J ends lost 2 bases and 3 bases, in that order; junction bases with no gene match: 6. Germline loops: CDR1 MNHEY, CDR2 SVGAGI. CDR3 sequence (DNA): TGTGCCAGCAGTTACAGGGGGCCGACTCACACTGAAGCTTTCTTT. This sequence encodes CASSYRGPTHTEAFF.

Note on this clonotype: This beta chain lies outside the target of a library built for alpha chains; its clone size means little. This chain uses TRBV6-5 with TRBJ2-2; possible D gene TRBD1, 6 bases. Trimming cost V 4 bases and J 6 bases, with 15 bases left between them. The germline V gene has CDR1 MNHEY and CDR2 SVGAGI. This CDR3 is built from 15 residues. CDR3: CASSLEGVDPGELFF. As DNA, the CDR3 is TGTGCCAGCAGTTTAGAGGGGGTAGATCCCGGGGAGCTGTTTTTT.

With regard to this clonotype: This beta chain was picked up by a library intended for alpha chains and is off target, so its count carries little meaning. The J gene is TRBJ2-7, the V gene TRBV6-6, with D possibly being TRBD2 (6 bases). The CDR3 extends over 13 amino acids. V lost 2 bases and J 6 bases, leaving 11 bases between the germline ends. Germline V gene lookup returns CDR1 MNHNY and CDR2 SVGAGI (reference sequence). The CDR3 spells CASSYRAEGEQYF. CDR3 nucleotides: TGTGCCAGCAGTTACAGGGCGGAGGGCGAGCAGTACTTC.

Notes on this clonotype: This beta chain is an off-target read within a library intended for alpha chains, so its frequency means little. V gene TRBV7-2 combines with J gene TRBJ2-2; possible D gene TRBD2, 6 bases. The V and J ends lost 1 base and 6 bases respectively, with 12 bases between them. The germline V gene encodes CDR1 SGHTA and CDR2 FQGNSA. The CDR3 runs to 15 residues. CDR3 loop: CASSLVGGRAGELFF. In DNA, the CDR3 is TGTGCCAGCAGCTTAGTGGGAGGACGGGCCGGGGAGCTGTTTTTT.

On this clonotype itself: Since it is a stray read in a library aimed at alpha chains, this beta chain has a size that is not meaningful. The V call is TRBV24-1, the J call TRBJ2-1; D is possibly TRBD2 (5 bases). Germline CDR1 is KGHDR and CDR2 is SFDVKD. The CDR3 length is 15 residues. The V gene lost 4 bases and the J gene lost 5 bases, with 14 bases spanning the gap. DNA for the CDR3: TGTGCCACCAGTGACCGTGCCGGAGGAAACAATGAGCAGTTCTTC. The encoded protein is CATSDRAGGNNEQFF.

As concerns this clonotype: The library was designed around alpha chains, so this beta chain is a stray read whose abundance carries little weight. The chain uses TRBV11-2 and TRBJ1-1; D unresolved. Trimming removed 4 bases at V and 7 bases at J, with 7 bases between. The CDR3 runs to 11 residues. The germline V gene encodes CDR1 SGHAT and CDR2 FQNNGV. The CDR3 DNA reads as TGTGCCAGCAGCTCTTATAATGAAGCTTTCTTT. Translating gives CASSSYNEAFF.